Listed below are T cell receptor beta chains from one sample, sequenced in a study of shared clonotypes between healthy human individuals. Clones were sequenced by immunoSEQ multiplex PCR, and TCRdb holds only the in-frame ones, with some missing. The sample has hundreds of thousands of clones; roughly 92% are singletons. The sample consisted of naive CD8+ T cells sorted from blood. Receptors were obtained from a young man in good health. The CDR3 runs from the conserved cysteine through the conserved F or W. Each record gives: J gene, D gene, clone size, V gene, CDR3 protein, CDR3 DNA. D genes are given only for firm matches. Clone size is given for some rows only: seen once, a few or many times, or a class if the clone is expanded.

>TRBJ2-7|.|.|TRBV28
CASTELGTYEQYF
TGTGCCAGCACCGAACTGGGGACCTACGAGCAGTACTTC
>TRBJ1-5|.|.|TRBV21-1
CASSNRGKYSNQPQHF
TGTGCCAGCAGCAACAGGGGGAAATATAGCAATCAGCCCCAGCATTTT
>TRBJ2-3|.|.|TRBV27
CASSPLPDTQYF
TGTGCCAGCAGCCCCCTTCCAGATACGCAGTATTTT
>TRBJ2-1|.|once|TRBV7-6
CASSVTGLGSSYNEQFF
TGTGCCAGCAGCGTTACAGGGTTAGGGAGCTCCTACAATGAGCAGTTCTTC
>TRBJ2-1|TRBD1|.|TRBV7-9
CASSADGQVTYNEQFF
TGTGCCAGCAGTGCGGACGGACAGGTAACTTACAATGAGCAGTTCTTC
>TRBJ2-7|.|.|TRBV5-4
CASSAFPNEQYF
TGTGCCAGCAGCGCGTTCCCAAACGAGCAGTACTTC
>TRBJ2-2|.|.|TRBV18
CASSPDGHSNTGELFF
TGTGCCAGCTCCCCAGACGGGCATTCGAACACCGGGGAGCTGTTTTTT
>TRBJ2-3|TRBD2|.|TRBV7-9
CASSLLAGGTDTQYF
TGTGCCAGCAGCTTACTGGCGGGAGGGACGGATACGCAGTATTTT
>TRBJ2-1|TRBD1|.|TRBV6-6
CASSYWTGVDNEQFF
TGTGCCAGCAGTTACTGGACAGGGGTTGACAATGAGCAGTTCTTC
>TRBJ1-1|.|.|TRBV6-5
CASSYSVDRTNTEAFF
TGTGCCAGCAGTTACTCCGTGGACCGAACGAACACTGAAGCTTTCTTT
>TRBJ1-4|.|.|TRBV2
CASSEWGRGATNEKLFF
TGTGCCAGCAGTGAATGGGGCAGAGGCGCAACTAATGAAAAACTGTTTTTT
>TRBJ2-7|.|.|TRBV19
CASSINRYYEQYF
TGTGCCAGTAGTATAAATCGCTACTACGAGCAGTACTTC
>TRBJ1-3|.|.|TRBV27
CASSLTGSGNTIYF
TGTGCCAGCAGTTTAACAGGGAGTGGAAACACCATATATTTT
>TRBJ2-1|.|.|TRBV25-1
CASSGGEGAQDEQFF
TGTGCCAGCAGTGGTGGGGAGGGGGCGCAGGATGAGCAGTTCTTC
>TRBJ2-3|TRBD2|.|TRBV5-6
CASSLSSQREAAKEAEYF
TGTGCCAGCAGCTTGTCCTCTCAGCGGGAGGCCGCAAAAGAGGCTGAGTATTTT